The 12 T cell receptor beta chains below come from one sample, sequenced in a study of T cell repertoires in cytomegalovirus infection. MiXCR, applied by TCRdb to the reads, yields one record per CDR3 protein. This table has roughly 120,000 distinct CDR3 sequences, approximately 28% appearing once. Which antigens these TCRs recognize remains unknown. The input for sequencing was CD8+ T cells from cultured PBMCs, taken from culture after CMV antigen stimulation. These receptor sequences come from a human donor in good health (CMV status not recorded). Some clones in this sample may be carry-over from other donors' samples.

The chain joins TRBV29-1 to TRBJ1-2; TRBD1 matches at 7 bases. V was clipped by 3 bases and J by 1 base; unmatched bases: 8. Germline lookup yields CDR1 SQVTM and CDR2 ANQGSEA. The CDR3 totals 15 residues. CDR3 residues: CSVESGTANNYGYTF. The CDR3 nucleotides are TGCAGCGTTGAGTCCGGGACAGCCAATAACTATGGCTACACCTTC. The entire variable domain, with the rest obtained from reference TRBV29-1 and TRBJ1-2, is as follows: SAVISQKPSRDICQRGTSLTIQCQVDSQVTMMFWYRQQPGQSLTLIATANQGSEATYESGFVIDKFPISRPNLTFSTLTVSNMSPEDSSIYLCSVESGTANNYGYTFGSGTRLTVV.

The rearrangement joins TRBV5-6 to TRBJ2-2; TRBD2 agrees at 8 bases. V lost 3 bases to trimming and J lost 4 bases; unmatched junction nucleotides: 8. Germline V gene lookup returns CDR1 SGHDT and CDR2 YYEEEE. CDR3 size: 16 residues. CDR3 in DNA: TGTGCCAGCAGCTATTGGGTGACTAGCGCCACCGGGGAGCTGTTTTTT. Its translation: CASSYWVTSATGELFF.

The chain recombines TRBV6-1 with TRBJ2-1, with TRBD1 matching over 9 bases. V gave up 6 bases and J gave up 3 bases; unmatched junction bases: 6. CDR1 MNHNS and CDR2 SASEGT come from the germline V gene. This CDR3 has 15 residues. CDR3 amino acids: CASSPTGGDYNEQFF. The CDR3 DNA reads TGTGCCAGCAGCCCGACAGGGGGGGACTACAATGAGCAGTTCTTC.

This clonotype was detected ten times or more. The CDR3 coding sequence is TGTGCCAGCAGTCCGACGGGACAGGGATCCACTGGCTACACCTTC. It specifies CASSPTGQGSTGYTF. The genes are TRBV28 and TRBJ1-2; 9 bases align to TRBD1. Germline lookup yields CDR1 MDHEN and CDR2 SYDVKM. J gave up 7 bases and V 5 bases, and 11 bases lay outside the gene matches. CDR3 length: 15 amino acids.

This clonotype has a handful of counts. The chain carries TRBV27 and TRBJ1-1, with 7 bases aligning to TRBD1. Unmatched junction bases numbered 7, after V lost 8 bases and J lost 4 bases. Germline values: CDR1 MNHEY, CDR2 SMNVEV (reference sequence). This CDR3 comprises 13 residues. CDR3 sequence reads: CASGMGTATEAFF. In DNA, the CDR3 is TGTGCCAGCGGGATGGGGACAGCCACTGAAGCTTTCTTT.

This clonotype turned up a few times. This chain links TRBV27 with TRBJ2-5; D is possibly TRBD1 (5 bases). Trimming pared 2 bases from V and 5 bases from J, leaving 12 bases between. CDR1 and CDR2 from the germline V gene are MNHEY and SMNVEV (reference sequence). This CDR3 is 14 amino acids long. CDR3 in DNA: TGTGCCAGCAGTTTACTAGGGGTAGGGGAGACCCAGTACTTC. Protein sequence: CASSLLGVGETQYF.

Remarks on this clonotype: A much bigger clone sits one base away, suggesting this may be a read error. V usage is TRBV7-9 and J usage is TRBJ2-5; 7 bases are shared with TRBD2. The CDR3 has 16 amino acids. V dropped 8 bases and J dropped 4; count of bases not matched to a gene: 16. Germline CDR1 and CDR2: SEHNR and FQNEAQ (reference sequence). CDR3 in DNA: TGTGCCAGCGGCTCCGCGGGAGCGGCTAACATAGAGACCCAGTACTTC. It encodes CASGSAGAANIETQYF.

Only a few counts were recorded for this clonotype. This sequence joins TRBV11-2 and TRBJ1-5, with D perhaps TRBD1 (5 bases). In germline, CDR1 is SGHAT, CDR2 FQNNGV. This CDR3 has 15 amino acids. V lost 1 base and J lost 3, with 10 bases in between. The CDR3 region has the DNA TGTGCCAGCAGCTTAGGGGGGGGATACAATCAGCCCCAGCATTTT. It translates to CASSLGGGYNQPQHF.

This CDR3 is CATAGGNTGELFF. The DNA for the CDR3 is TGTGCCACCGCAGGTGGGAACACCGGGGAGCTGTTTTTT. The chain is built from TRBV10-3 and TRBJ2-2, with D unclear. Trimming took 10 bases from V and 1 from J, leaving 10 bases between them. The CDR3 spans 13 residues. Germline V CDR1 and CDR2: ENHRY, SYGVKD.

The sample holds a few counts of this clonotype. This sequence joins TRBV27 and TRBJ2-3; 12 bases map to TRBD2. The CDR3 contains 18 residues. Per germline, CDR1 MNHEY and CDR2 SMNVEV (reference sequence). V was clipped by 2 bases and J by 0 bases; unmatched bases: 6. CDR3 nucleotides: TGTGCCAGCAGTTTACAGACTAGCGGGGGTCTTAGCACAGATACGCAGTATTTT. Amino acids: CASSLQTSGGLSTDTQYF.

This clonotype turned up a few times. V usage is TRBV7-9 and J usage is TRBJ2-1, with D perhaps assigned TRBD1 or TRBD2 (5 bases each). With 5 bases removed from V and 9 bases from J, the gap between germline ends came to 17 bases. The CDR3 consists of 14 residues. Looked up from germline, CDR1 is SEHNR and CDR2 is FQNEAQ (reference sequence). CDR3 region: CASSAFGGIGEQFF. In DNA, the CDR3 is TGTGCCAGCAGCGCCTTTGGGGGAATTGGTGAGCAGTTCTTC.

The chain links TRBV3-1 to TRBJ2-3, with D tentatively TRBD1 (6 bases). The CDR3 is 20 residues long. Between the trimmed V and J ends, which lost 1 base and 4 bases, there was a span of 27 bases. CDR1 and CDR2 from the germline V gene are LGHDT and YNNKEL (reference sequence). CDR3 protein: CASSQVGLVGAIGKSDTQYF. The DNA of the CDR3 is TGTGCCAGCAGCCAAGTCGGGCTAGTGGGGGCCATTGGAAAATCAGATACGCAGTATTTT.